These 9 T cell receptor beta chains were all obtained from the same sample, sequenced in a study of prognosis after radiotherapy for stage I lung cancer. The TCR beta CDR3 region was amplified from genomic DNA, with two rounds of multiplex PCR being used for the amplification. With primers specific to each TRBV and TRBJ gene, the first-round PCR was performed. TCRdb re-called the multiplex PCR reads through MiXCR, storing one row per CDR3 protein. The sample yields tens of thousands of distinct CDR3 sequences, about 30% seen once. The sample here was PBMCs, taken before or after stereotactic body radiation therapy (not recorded which). The receptors originated from a donor aged 50 or older with non-small cell lung cancer.

On this clonotype itself: A far larger clone is off by one base, so a read error is likely. The J gene is TRBJ2-1, the V gene TRBV6-4; 7 bases are a match to TRBD1. Trimming took 6 bases from V and 0 from J; bases not matched to a gene: 14. The CDR3 is made up of 18 amino acids. Germline CDR1 and CDR2: MRHNA and SNTAGT. In DNA, the CDR3 is TGTGCCAGCAGCCCTATCACAGGGGCGACGGGCTCCTACAATGAGCAGTTCTTC. Translating it yields CASSPITGATGSYNEQFF.

In its sample, this clonotype ranks as medium-sized. The chain carries TRBV6-1 and TRBJ2-1, with D tentatively TRBD2 (5 bases). The V end lost 1 base, the J end lost 8 bases, and 9 bases lay between the germline ends. This CDR3 contains 13 residues. Germline V gives CDR1 MNHNS, CDR2 SASEGT. The CDR3 DNA sequence: TGTGCCAGCAGTGAAGTACTAGGGTATGAGCAGTTCTTC. As protein: CASSEVLGYEQFF.

About this clonotype itself: A much more abundant neighbour one base away suggests this may be a read error. V gene TRBV5-1 combines with J gene TRBJ2-1; TRBD1 matches at 7 bases. This CDR3 spans 15 amino acids. From germline, CDR1 is SGHRS and CDR2 YFSETQ. The CDR3 region has the DNA TGCGCCAGCAGCTTGGGACAGGGAAAGTACAATGAGCAGCTCTTC. This gives the protein CASSLGQGKYNEQLF.

About this clonotype: This may be a read error: a much more frequent sequence differs by one nucleotide. This rearrangement joins TRBV7-9 to TRBJ2-5; D remains unclear. CDR1 is SEHNR, CDR2 FQNEAQ, per germline (reference sequence). Trimming left V 5 bases short and J 3 bases short, with 13 bases between. The CDR3 consists of 14 residues. CDR3 protein: CASSPRLGKETQYF. For the CDR3, the DNA is TGTGCCAGCAGCCCTCGCTTAGGCAAAGAGACCCAGTACTTC.

This clonotype was picked up many times. The V gene is TRBV6-1, the J gene TRBJ1-1; D remains ambiguous. Per germline, CDR1 MNHNS and CDR2 SASEGT. Trimming took 8 bases from V and 0 from J, leaving 7 bases between them. CDR3 length: 12 residues. Here the CDR3 reads CASGEMNTEAFF. CDR3 in DNA: TGTGCCAGCGGAGAAATGAACACTGAAGCTTTCTTT.

This clonotype was found many times. The V gene is TRBV6-5, the J gene TRBJ1-5, with no clear D. Germline V CDR1 and CDR2: MNHEY, SVGAGI. Trimming cost V 3 bases and J 4 bases, with 7 bases left between them. This CDR3 region has 13 residues. CDR3 loop: CASSYSLNQPQHF. DNA of the CDR3: TGTGCCAGCAGTTATTCCCTAAATCAGCCCCAGCATTTT.

This chain joins TRBV4-2 and TRBJ2-1; 8 bases fit TRBD1. Unmatched junction bases numbered 5, after V lost 0 bases and J lost 7 bases. The CDR3 length is 15 residues. The germline CDR1 and CDR2 sequences are LGHNA and YNFKEQ. This chain's CDR3 is CASSQDTGGWNEQFF. The CDR3 DNA reads TGTGCCAGCAGCCAAGATACAGGGGGGTGGAATGAGCAGTTCTTC.

Ten or more counts support this clonotype. The rearrangement links TRBV5-1 to TRBJ2-5, with a possible D match to TRBD2 (7 bases). CDR1 and CDR2 (germline): SGHRS, YFSETQ. The CDR3 consists of 14 residues. V was shortened by 2 bases and J by 3 bases, with 11 bases between the two germline ends. CDR3 in amino acids: CASSFRGAEETQYF. The CDR3 nucleotides read TGCGCCAGCAGCTTTCGGGGGGCGGAAGAGACCCAGTACTTC.

This clonotype has ten or more counts. The V call is TRBV28, the J call TRBJ2-1; 8 bases line up with TRBD2. Unmatched junction bases numbered 11, after V lost 7 bases and J lost 6 bases. CDR1 MDHEN and CDR2 SYDVKM come from the germline V gene. There are 15 residues in the CDR3. The CDR3 nucleotides are TGTGCCAGCAAGAAAGGCGGGGGGATTCTCAATGAGCAGTTCTTC. Its translation: CASKKGGGILNEQFF.